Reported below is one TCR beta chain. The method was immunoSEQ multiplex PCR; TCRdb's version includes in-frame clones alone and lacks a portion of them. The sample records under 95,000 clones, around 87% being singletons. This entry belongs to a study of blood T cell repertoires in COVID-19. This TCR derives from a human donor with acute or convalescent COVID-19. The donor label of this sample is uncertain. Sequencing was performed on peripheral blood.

The CDR3 DNA sequence: TGTGCCAGCAGTTACGGGCTAGCGGGGAGCCAAGAGACCCAGTACTTC. Translating gives CASSYGLAGSQETQYF. This chain uses TRBV6-2 or TRBV6-3 with TRBJ2-5; TRBD2 agrees at 9 bases. Germline CDR1 and CDR2: MNHEY and SVGEGT. The CDR3 sequence is 16 residues long. Trimming took 2 bases from V and 1 from J; bases not matched to a gene: 5.